These 5 T cell receptor beta chains came from one sample sequenced in a study of shared clonotypes between healthy human individuals. The table came from immunoSEQ multiplex PCR; TCRdb's copy has only in-frame clones and leaves some out. Among about 330,000 clones, over 65% were seen once, and the ten largest hold 9% to 12%. Source material: memory CD4+ T cells sorted from blood. The subset here: CD45RA-negative fraction. These receptors were collected from a man aged 25-40 years in good health.

This clone was seen more than once but under ten times. The genes are TRBV29-1 and TRBJ2-5; D may be TRBD1 (5 bases). The germline V gene has CDR1 SQVTM and CDR2 ANQGSEA. V shed 5 bases and J shed 6 bases, with 16 bases lying between them. The CDR3 contains 13 residues. DNA for the CDR3: TGCAGCGTTTTGCCTACAGGTGGGAAGACCCAGTACTTC. This encodes CSVLPTGGKTQYF.

The chain links TRBV18 to TRBJ1-5, with TRBD1 matching 9 bases. Germline V lookup: CDR1 KGHSH, CDR2 LQKENI. The junction had 6 bases not matched to a gene; V was cut back by 3 bases and J by 6 bases. The CDR3 length is 15 residues. In nucleotides, the CDR3 is TGTGCCAGCTCACCCGGGACAGGGATCGGTCAGCCCCAGCATTTT. It is translated as CASSPGTGIGQPQHF. Looking up the rest from reference TRBV18 and TRBJ1-5 gives the full variable domain: NAGVMQNPRHLVRRRGQEARLRCSPMKGHSHVYWYRQLPEEGLKFMVYLQKENIIDESGMPKERFSAEFPKEGPSILRIQQVVRGDSAAYFCASSPGTGIGQPQHFGDGTRLSIL.

The J gene is TRBJ1-1, the V gene TRBV27; tentative D call: TRBD1 (5 bases). The V end was cut by 2 bases, the J end by 1 base, with 17 bases between. The CDR3 length is 17 residues. Germline assignment: CDR1 MNHEY and CDR2 SMNVEV (reference sequence). The CDR3 DNA follows: TGTGCCAGCAGTTTAATCCCCGTGAGGACATCGAACACTGAAGCTTTCTTT. Its translation is CASSLIPVRTSNTEAFF.

The V and J genes are TRBV4-2 and TRBJ1-3; TRBD1 matches 9 bases. The CDR3 is 16 amino acids. From germline, CDR1 is LGHNA and CDR2 YNFKEQ. With 3 bases clipped from V and 9 bases from J, the junction kept 12 bases outside the gene matches. CDR3 sequence (DNA): TGTGCCAGCAGCCAGGGGAACCGGGACAGGGTTAGCACCATATATTTT. It yields the protein CASSQGNRDRVSTIYF.

The CDR3 region has the DNA TGCGCCAGCAGCTTGTCGGGATGGAATGAAAAACTGTTTTTT. This sequence encodes CASSLSGWNEKLFF. V usage is TRBV5-1 and J usage is TRBJ1-4; D is unclear. The CDR3 spans 14 residues. Per germline, CDR1 SGHRS and CDR2 YFSETQ. Trimming took off 1 base at V and 5 bases at J, with 9 bases between the two ends.